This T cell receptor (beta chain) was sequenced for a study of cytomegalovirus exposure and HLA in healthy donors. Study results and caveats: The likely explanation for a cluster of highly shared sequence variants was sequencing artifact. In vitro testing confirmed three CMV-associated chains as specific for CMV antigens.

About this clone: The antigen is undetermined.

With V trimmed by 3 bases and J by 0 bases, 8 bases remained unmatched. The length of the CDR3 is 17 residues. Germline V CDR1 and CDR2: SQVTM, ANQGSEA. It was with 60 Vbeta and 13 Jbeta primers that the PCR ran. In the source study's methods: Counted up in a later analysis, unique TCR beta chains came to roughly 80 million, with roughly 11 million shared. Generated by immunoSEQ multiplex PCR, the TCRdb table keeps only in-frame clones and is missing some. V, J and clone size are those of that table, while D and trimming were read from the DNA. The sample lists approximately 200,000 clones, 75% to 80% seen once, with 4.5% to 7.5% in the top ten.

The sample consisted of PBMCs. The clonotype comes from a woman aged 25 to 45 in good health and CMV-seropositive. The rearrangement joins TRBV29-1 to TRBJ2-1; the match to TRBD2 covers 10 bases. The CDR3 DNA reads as TGCAGCGTTGACGGTCTTAGCGGGGGGTCCTCCTACAATGAGCAGTTCTTC. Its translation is CSVDGLSGGSSYNEQFF.